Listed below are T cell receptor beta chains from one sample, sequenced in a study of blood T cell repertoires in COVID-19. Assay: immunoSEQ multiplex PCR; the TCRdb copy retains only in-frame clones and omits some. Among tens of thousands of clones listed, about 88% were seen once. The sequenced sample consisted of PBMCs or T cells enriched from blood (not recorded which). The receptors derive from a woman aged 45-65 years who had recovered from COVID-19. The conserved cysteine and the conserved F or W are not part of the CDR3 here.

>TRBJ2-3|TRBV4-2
ASSQRQDGNTDTQY
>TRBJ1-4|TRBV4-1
ASSPREQGVEKLF
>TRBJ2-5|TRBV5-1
ASSLGQGAGETQY
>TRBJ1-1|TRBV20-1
SASEGLLNTEAF
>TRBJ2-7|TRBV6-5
ASSYQRESSYEQY
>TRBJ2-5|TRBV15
ATSRAGLAEETQY
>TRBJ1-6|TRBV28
ASTPDPIRAYNSPLH
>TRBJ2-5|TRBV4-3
ASSQDLGTSGGEETQY
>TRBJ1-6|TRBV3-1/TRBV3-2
ASRRDSHNSPLH
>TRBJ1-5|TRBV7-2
ASSSQGDQPQH
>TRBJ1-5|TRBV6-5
ASSLSGQGNQPQH
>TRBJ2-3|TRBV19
ASSRRDRVGADTQY
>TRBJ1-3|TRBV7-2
ASSLEGAGGNTIY
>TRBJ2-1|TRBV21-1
ASSKGAGRALDEQF
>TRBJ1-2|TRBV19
ASKRTGQIEDGYT
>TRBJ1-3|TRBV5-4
ASRNSAGNTIY
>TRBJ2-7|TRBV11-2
ASSPEPSAREQY
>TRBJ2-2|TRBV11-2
ASSPVLGSTGELF
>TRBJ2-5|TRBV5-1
ASSLTSTGETQY
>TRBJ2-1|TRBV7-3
ASSSSGASYNEQF
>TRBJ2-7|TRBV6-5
ASRQSSGVEQY
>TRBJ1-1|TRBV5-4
ASSRGGLGARSEAF
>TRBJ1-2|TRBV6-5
ASSSRTGGFTGYT
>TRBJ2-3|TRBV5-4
ASSRSSGGADTQY
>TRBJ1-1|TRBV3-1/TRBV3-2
ASSQAIGIPSEAF
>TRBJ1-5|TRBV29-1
SVGTLVCGYQPQH
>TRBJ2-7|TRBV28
ASSIIALQAYEQY
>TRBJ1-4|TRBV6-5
ASRIANTEKLF
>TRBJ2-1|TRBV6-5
ASRTGGGDEQF
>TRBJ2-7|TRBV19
ASSVPGQGYYEQY
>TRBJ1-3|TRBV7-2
ASSVDRGRNTIY
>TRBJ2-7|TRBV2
ASSPQGTPGEQY
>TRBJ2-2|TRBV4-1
ASSQVQTGVAGELF
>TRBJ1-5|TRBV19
ASSIGQGNDQPQH
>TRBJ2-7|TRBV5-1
ASSLRVGGNSYEQY
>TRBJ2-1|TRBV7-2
ASSLREFYNEQF
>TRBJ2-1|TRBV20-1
SAEDRGEF
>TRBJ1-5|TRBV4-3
ASSQAGGQPQH
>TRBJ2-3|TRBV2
ASSAQRESDTQY
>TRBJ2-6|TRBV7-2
ASSLTGNPSGANVLT
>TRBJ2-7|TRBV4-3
ASSQTSGQGEQY
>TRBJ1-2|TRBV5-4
ASSLGPGEGYT
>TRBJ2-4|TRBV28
ASRRGGENIQY
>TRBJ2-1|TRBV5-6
ASSLGSIRGHEQF
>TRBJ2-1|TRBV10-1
ASSESGGPYNEQF